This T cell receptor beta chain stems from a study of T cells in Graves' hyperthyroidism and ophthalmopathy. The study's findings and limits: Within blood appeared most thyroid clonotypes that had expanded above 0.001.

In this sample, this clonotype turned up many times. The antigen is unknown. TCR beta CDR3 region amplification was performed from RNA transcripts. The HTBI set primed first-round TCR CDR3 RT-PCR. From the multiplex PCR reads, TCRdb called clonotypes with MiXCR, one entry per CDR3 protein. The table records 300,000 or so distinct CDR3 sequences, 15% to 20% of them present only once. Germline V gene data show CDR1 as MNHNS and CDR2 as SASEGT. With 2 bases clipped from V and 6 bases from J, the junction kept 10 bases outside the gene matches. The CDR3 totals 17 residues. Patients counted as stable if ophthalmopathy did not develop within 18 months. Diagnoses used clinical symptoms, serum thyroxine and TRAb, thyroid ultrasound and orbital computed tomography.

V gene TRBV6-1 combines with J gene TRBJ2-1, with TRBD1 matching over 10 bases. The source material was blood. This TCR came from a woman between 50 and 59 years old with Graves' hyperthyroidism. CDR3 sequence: CASSEPGDRGAGNEQFF. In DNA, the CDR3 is TGTGCCAGCAGTGAACCGGGGGACAGGGGCGCGGGCAATGAGCAGTTCTTC.